These 4 T cell receptor beta chains came from one sample sequenced in a study of blood T cells in healthy people across ages. Through a sample-barcoded 5' primer and a J-beta primer mix, a second PCR was run for about 6 to 11 cycles. One entry per CDR3 protein, called by TCRdb with MiXCR from the 5' RACE reads. Found here are around 1,900,000 distinct CDR3 sequences, about two fifths of them singletons; the top ten hold more than 20%. Sequenced sample: blood. The receptors shown here come from a human donor in good health.

This rearrangement joins TRBV7-2 to TRBJ2-3, with 10 bases aligning to TRBD2. CDR1 and CDR2 from the germline V gene are SGHTA and FQGNSA. The CDR3 consists of 14 residues. Trimming removed 7 bases from V and 5 bases from J; junction bases left unmatched: 6. CDR3 sequence: CASISGGAGDTQYF. The DNA of the CDR3 is TGTGCCAGCATAAGCGGGGGGGCCGGAGATACGCAGTATTTT.

This clonotype turned up a few times. The chain combines TRBV20-1 with TRBJ2-7, with D tentatively TRBD2 (7 bases). The germline V gene has CDR1 DFQATT and CDR2 SNEGSKA (reference sequence). Trimming left V 0 bases short and J 3 bases short, with 12 bases between. The CDR3 is 14 amino acids. In DNA form, the CDR3 reads TGCAGTGCTAGAGAGGGCGGGGGCGACTACGAGCAGTACTTC. Protein sequence: CSAREGGGDYEQYF.

This chain connects TRBV7-9 to TRBJ1-2; the match to TRBD1 covers 7 bases. This CDR3 contains 17 residues. Germline V gene data show CDR1 as SEHNR and CDR2 as FQNEAQ (reference sequence). J was trimmed by 0 bases and V by 0 bases; bases with no gene match: 7. CDR3 nucleotide sequence: TGTGCCAGCAGCTTAGCCATTGGGACAGCAGCTAACTATGGCTACACCTTC. Amino acid sequence: CASSLAIGTAANYGYTF.

V and J are TRBV7-8 and TRBJ2-7; D is perhaps TRBD1 (6 bases). The CDR3 is 16 amino acids. The germline V gene encodes CDR1 SGHVS and CDR2 FQNEAQ. Trimming removed 2 bases from V and 7 bases from J, with 21 bases in between. CDR3 residues: CASSLRRVGAYNEQYF. CDR3 DNA sequence: TGTGCCAGCAGCTTAAGGCGAGTGGGGGCCTACAATGAGCAGTACTTC. The complete variable domain, with remaining parts taken from reference TRBV7-8 and TRBJ2-7, reads GAGVSQSPRYKVAKRGQDVALRCDPISGHVSLFWYQQALGQGPEFLTYFQNEAQLDKSGLPSDRFFAERPEGSVSTLKIQRTQQEDSAVYLCASSLRRVGAYNEQYFGPGTRLTVT.